The rows below give T cell receptor beta chains drawn from one sample of a study of Ad26.COV2.S vaccination and SARS-CoV-2 variants. The table came from immunoSEQ multiplex PCR; TCRdb's copy has only in-frame clones and leaves some out. The table shows hundreds of thousands of clones, with about 88% occurring only once. The source material was peripheral blood, sampled in a trial of Ad26.COV2.S vaccine versus placebo. These TCRs come from a person aged 18-65 years who received the Ad26.COV2.S COVID-19 vaccine or a placebo. Both conserved end residues are part of each CDR3. The D gene is left open where the match is weak. Size is omitted from some rows. Given values are once, few, many or a class for expanded clones.

d_gene,abundance,v_gene,j_gene,CDR3aa,CDR3nt
-,-,TRBV7-2,TRBJ2-7,CASSLGRTTYEQYF,TGTGCCAGCAGCTTAGGCCGGACCACCTACGAGCAGTACTTC
-,once,TRBV28,TRBJ1-2,CASREVDNYGYTF,TGTGCCAGCAGGGAAGTAGATAACTATGGCTACACCTTC
-,-,TRBV27,TRBJ1-1,CASSLFGVANTEAFF,TGTGCCAGCAGTTTATTCGGGGTGGCGAACACTGAAGCTTTCTTT
-,-,TRBV7-8,TRBJ1-5,CASSLALGQPQHF,TGTGCCAGCAGCTTAGCGTTAGGTCAGCCCCAGCATTTT
-,-,TRBV4-2,TRBJ2-1,CASSQDGFALTGNEQFF,TGTGCCAGCAGCCAAGATGGTTTCGCGTTAACTGGGAATGAGCAGTTCTTC
TRBD1,once,TRBV27,TRBJ1-1,CASSAVDRATEAFF,TGTGCCAGCAGTGCCGTTGACAGGGCCACTGAAGCTTTCTTT
TRBD1,-,TRBV27,TRBJ2-7,CASSLSGTGVGEQYF,TGTGCCAGCAGTTTATCGGGGACAGGGGTGGGCGAGCAGTACTTC
TRBD1,-,TRBV19,TRBJ1-1,CASRAGQGVPEAFF,TGTGCCAGTAGAGCGGGACAGGGGGTACCTGAAGCTTTCTTT
-,-,TRBV20-1,TRBJ2-7,CGLQGYEQYF,TGCGGCCTACAGGGCTACGAGCAGTACTTC
-,once,TRBV6-5,TRBJ1-1,CASVGTVNTEAFF,TGTGCCAGCGTCGGCACCGTGAACACTGAAGCTTTCTTT
TRBD1,-,TRBV28,TRBJ2-2,CASSAGTGTGELFF,TGTGCCAGCAGTGCCGGGACAGGTACCGGGGAGCTGTTTTTT
TRBD1,-,TRBV25-1,TRBJ1-5,CASRETGVGQPQHF,TGTGCCAGCAGGGAAACAGGGGTTGGGCAGCCCCAGCATTTT
-,-,TRBV5-1,TRBJ2-3,CASSLKGTGTDTQYF,TGCGCCAGCAGCTTGAAGGGGACTGGCACAGATACGCAGTATTTT
-,-,TRBV6-2/TRBV6-3,TRBJ2-7,CASSYSQDSSYEQYF,TGTGCCAGCAGTTACTCGCAGGACAGCTCCTACGAGCAGTACTTC
-,-,TRBV7-2,TRBJ2-5,CASSPSGQFGETQYF,TGTGCCAGCAGTCCATCCGGACAGTTTGGGGAGACCCAGTACTTC